This TCR beta chain was captured by sequencing in a study of metastatic and nonmetastatic thyroid tumors. Overall study: Across peripheral blood and tumor or nodule tissue samples taken from malignant and benign thyroid patients, the repertoires were compared with one another.

A few counts support this clone. Germline CDR1 is SGHRS and CDR2 is YFSETQ. The CDR3 totals 15 residues. Trimming at V came to 4 bases and at J to 5 bases, leaving 5 bases not matched to a gene. In the source study's methods: To classify distant metastasis in papillary thyroid cancer, a model was built from CDR3 differences across clinicopathological groups. MiXCR was used by TCRdb to re-call the PCR reads. V and J calls and clone size were set by TCRdb, not the authors. The sample includes over 50,000 clones, almost 30% seen only once; the top ten take more than 15%. There were no patients who had received any treatment before thyroid surgery.

The sample was blood. This chain connects TRBV5-1 to TRBJ2-2; 10 bases map to TRBD2. The sequence was obtained from a female donor with papillary thyroid cancer or a benign thyroid nodule (not recorded which). Some clones in this sample may be carry-over from other donors' samples. The CDR3 DNA is TGCGCCAGCAGCCCCGGGACTAGCGATACCGGGGAGCTGTTTTTT. Amino acids: CASSPGTSDTGELFF.